The rows below give T cell receptor beta chains drawn from one sample of a study of blood T cell repertoires in COVID-19. Clones were sequenced by immunoSEQ multiplex PCR, and TCRdb holds only the in-frame ones, with some missing. The table lists 59,000 or so clones, around three quarters of them singletons. Sequencing was performed on peripheral blood. Source of these receptors: a man between 60 and 70 years old with acute or convalescent COVID-19. Both conserved end residues are trimmed from each CDR3. Where a row states a size, it is once, few, many or the class of an expanded clone; other rows omit it.

clone size | V gene | CDR3 protein
- | TRBV6-5 | ASSLLAGVDNEQF
- | TRBV6-4 | ASSAGLAGGSGYNEQF
- | TRBV29-1 | SVGGSQVSSGNTIY
- | TRBV11-2 | ASSLAPGANTEAF
once | TRBV27 | ASSFRDRGREQY
- | TRBV23-1 | ASSQAGGASYEQY
- | TRBV5-1 | ASSENPGGSDYGYT
- | TRBV30 | AWRRAGTGDREQY
- | TRBV28 | ASSLSREAF
- | TRBV28 | ASSPGTSSYNEQF
- | TRBV5-1 | ASSLVPGGNEQF
- | TRBV7-9 | ASSLEQGSVTEAF
- | TRBV18 | ASSPIPGSSRGETQY
- | TRBV28 | ASSFSETQY
- | TRBV28 | ASSLAGEVRELF
- | TRBV19 | ASSSPRGGTDTQY